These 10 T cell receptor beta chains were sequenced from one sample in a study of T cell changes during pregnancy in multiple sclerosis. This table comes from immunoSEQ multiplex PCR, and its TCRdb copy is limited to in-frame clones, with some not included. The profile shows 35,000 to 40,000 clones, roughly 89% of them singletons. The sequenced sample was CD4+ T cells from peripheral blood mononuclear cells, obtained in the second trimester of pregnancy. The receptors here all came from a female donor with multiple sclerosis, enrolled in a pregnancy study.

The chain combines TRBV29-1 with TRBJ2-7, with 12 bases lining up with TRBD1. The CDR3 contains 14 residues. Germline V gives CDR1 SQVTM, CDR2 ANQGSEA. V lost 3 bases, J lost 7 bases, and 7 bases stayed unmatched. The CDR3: CSVDQGQGAREQYF. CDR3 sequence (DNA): TGCAGCGTTGACCAGGGACAGGGGGCTAGGGAGCAGTACTTC.

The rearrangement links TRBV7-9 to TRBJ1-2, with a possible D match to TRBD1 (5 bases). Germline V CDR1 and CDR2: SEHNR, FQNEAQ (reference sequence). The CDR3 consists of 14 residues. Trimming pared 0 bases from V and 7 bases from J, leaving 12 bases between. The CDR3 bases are TGTGCCAGCAGCTTAGCCAGGGCGGCTGGTGGCTACACCTTC. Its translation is CASSLARAAGGYTF.

CDR3 protein: CASMAGGRHEQFF. DNA of the CDR3: TGTGCCAGTATGGCGGGGGGTAGGCATGAGCAGTTCTTC. The rearrangement uses TRBV6-5 and TRBJ2-1; TRBD2 aligns across 8 bases. Trimming took 9 bases from V and 8 from J; bases not matched to a gene: 9. From germline, CDR1 is MNHEY and CDR2 SVGAGI. The CDR3 length is 13 residues.

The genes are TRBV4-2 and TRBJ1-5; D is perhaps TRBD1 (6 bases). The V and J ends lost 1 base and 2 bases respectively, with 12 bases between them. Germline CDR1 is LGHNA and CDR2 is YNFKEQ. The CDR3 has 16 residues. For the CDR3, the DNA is TGTGCCAGCAGCCAAGCGGCCAAGGGGGGCAATCAGCCCCAGCATTTT. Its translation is CASSQAAKGGNQPQHF.

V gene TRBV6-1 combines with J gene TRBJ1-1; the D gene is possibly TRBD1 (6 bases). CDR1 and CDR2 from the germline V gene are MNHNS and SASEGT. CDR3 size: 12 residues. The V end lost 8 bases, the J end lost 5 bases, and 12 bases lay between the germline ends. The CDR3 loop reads CASGGAGTEAFF. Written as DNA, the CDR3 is TGTGCCAGCGGGGGGGCTGGGACTGAAGCTTTCTTT.

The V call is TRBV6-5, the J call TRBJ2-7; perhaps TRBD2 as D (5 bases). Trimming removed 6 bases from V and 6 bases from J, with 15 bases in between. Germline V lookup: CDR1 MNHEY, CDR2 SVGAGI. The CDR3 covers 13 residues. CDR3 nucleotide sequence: TGTGCCAGCAGGAATGCGGGTACGTTCGAGCAGTACTTC. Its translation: CASRNAGTFEQYF.

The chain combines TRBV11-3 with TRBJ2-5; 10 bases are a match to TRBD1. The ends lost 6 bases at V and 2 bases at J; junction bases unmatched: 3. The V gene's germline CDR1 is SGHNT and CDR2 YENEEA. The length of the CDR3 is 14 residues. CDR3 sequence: CASRPGQGQETQYF. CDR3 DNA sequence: TGTGCCAGCAGGCCGGGACAGGGGCAAGAGACCCAGTACTTC.

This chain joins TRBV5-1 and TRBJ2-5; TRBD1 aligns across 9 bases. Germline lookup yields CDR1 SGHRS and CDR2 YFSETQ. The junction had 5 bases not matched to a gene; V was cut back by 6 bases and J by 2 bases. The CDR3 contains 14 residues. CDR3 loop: CASTRTGVQETQYF. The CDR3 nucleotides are TGCGCCAGCACCAGGACAGGGGTGCAAGAGACCCAGTACTTC.

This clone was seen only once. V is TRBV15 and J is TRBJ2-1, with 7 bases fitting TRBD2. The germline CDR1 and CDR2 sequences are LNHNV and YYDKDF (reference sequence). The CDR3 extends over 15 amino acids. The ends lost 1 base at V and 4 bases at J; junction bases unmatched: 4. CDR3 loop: CATSRGAGEYNEQFF. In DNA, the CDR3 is TGTGCCACCAGCAGAGGCGCGGGAGAATACAATGAGCAGTTCTTC.

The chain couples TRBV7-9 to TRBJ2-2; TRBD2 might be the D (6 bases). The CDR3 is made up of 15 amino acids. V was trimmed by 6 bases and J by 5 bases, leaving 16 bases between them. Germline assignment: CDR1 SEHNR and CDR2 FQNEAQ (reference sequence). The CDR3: CASRPGLTATGELFF. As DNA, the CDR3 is TGTGCCAGCAGACCTGGACTAACGGCAACCGGGGAGCTGTTTTTT.